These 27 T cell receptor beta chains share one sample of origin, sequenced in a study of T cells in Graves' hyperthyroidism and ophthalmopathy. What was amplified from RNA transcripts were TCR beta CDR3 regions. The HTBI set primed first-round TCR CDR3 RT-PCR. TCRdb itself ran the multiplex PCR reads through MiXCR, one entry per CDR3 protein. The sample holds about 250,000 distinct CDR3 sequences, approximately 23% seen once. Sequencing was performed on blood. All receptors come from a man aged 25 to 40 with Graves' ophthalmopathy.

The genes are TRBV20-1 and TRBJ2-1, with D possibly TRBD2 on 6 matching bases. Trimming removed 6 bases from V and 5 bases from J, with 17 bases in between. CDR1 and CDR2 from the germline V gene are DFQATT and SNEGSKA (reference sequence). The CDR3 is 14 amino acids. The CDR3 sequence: CSATPAGLNNEQFF. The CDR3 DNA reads TGCAGTGCCACCCCAGCAGGACTAAACAATGAGCAGTTCTTC.

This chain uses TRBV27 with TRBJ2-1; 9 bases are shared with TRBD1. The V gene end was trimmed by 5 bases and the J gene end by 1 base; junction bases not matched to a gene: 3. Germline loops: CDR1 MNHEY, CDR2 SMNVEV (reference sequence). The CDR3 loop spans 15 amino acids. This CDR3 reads CASSIGQGSYNEQFF. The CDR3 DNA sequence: TGTGCCAGCAGTATCGGACAGGGGTCCTACAATGAGCAGTTCTTC.

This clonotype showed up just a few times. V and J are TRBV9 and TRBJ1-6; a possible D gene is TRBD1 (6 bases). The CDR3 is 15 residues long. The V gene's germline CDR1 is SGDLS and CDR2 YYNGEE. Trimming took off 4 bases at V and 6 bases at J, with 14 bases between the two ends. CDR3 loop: CASSPDRTANSPLHF. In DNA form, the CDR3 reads TGTGCCAGCAGCCCCGACAGGACGGCTAATTCACCCCTCCACTTT.

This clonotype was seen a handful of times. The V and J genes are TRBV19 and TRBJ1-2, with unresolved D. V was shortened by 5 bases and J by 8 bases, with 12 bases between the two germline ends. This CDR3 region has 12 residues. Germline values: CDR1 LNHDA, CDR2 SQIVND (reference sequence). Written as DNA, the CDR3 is TGTGCCAGTAGTTTCGGAGAGATCGGCTACACCTTC. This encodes CASSFGEIGYTF.

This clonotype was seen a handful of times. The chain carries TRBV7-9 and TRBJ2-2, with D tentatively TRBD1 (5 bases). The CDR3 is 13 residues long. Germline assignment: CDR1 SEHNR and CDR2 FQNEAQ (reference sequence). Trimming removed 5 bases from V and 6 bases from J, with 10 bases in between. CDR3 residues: CASSTLGAGELFF. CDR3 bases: TGTGCCAGCAGCACTCTAGGGGCCGGGGAGCTGTTTTTT.

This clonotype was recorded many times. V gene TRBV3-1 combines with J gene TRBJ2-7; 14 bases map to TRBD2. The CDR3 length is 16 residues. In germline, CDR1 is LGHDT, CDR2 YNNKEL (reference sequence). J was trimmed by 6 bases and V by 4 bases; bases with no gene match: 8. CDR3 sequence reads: CASSLNSGTSGSEQYF. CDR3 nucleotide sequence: TGTGCCAGCAGCCTAAACTCCGGGACTAGCGGGAGCGAGCAGTACTTC.

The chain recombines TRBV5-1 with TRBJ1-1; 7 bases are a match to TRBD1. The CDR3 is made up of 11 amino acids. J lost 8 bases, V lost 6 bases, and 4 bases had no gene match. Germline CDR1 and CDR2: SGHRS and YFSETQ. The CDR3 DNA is TGCGCCAGCACAGGGGGTAACGAAGCTTTCTTT. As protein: CASTGGNEAFF. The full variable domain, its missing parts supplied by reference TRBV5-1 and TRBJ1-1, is KAGVTQTPRYLIKTRGQQVTLSCSPISGHRSVSWYQQTPGQGLQFLFEYFSETQRNKGNFPGRFSGRQFSNSRSEMNVSTLELGDSALYLCASTGGNEAFFGQGTRLTVV.

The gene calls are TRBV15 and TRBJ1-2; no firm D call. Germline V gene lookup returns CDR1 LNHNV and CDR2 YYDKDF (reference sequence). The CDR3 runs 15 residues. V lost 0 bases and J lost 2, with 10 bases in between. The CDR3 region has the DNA TGTGCCACCAGCAGAGATCTGCGCAAGAACTATGGCTACACCTTC. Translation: CATSRDLRKNYGYTF.

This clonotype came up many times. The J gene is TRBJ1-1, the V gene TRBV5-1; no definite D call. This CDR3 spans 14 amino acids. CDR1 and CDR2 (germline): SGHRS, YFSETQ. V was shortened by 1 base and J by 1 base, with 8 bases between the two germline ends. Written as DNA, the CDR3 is TGCGCCAGCAGCTTGAATATAGAGAACACTGAAGCTTTCTTT. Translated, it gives CASSLNIENTEAFF.

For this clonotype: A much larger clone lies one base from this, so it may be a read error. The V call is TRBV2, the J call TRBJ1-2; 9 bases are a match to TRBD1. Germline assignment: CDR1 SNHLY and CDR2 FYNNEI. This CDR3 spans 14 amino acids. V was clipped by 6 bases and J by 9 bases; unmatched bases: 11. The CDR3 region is CASRRGTGPSSYTF. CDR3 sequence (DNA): TGTGCCAGCAGACGCGGGACAGGGCCTTCAAGCTACACCTTC.

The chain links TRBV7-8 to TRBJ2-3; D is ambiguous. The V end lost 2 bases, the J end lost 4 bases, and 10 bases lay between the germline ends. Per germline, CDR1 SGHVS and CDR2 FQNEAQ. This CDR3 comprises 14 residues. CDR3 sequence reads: CASSLFRLADTQYF. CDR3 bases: TGTGCCAGCAGCTTATTTCGCCTGGCAGATACGCAGTATTTT.

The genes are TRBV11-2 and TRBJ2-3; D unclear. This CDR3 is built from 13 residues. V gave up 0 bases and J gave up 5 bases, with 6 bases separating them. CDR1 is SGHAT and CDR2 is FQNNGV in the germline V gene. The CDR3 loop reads CASSLETLDTQYF. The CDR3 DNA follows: TGTGCCAGCAGCTTAGAGACTTTAGATACGCAGTATTTT. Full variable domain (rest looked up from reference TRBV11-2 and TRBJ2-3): EAGVAQSPRYKIIEKRQSVAFWCNPISGHATLYWYQQILGQGPKLLIQFQNNGVVDDSQLPKDRFSAERLKGVDSTLKIQPAKLEDSAVYLCASSLETLDTQYFGPGTRLTVL.

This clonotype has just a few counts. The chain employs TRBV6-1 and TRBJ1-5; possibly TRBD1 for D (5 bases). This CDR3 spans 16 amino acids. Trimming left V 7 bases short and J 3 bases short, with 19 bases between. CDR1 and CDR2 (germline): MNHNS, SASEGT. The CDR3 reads CASKTGAVKANQPQHF. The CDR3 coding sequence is TGTGCCAGCAAAACCGGGGCCGTCAAGGCCAATCAGCCCCAGCATTTT.

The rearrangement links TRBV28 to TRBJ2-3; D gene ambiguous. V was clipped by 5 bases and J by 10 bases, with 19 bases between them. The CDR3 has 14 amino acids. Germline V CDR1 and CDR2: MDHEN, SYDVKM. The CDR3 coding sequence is TGTGCCAGCAGTCTAAGATCGAGATTTGGTCCGCAGTATTTT. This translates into CASSLRSRFGPQYF.

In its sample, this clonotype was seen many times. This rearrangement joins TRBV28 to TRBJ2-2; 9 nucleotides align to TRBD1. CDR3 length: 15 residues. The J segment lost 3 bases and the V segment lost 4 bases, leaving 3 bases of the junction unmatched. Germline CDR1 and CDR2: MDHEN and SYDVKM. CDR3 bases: TGTGCCAGCAGTTCGGGACAGGGCGACACCGGGGAGCTGTTTTTT. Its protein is CASSSGQGDTGELFF. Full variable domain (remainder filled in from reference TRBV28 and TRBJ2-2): DVKVTQSSRYLVKRTGEKVFLECVQDMDHENMFWYRQDPGLGLRLIYFSYDVKMKEKGDIPEGYSVSREKKERFSLILESASTNQTSMYLCASSSGQGDTGELFFGEGSRLTVL.

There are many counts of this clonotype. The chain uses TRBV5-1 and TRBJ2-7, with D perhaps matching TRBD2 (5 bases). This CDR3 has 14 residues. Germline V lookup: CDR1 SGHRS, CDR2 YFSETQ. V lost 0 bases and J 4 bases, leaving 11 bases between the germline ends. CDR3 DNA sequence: TGCGCCAGCAGCTTGGCCACGGGCGGGTACGAGCAGTACTTC. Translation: CASSLATGGYEQYF.

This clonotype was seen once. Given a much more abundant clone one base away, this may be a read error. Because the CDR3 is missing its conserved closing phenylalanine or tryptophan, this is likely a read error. The DNA of the CDR3 is TGTGCCAGCAGCTTTTCTAGCGGGAGCGCCTACAATGAGCAGTTCTCC. Its protein is CASSFSSGSAYNEQFS. This chain uses TRBV7-3 with TRBJ2-1; TRBD2 matches 10 bases. Unmatched junction bases numbered 4, after V lost 3 bases and J lost 2 bases. CDR3 length: 16 amino acids. Germline-derived CDR1 and CDR2 are SGHTA and FQGTGA.

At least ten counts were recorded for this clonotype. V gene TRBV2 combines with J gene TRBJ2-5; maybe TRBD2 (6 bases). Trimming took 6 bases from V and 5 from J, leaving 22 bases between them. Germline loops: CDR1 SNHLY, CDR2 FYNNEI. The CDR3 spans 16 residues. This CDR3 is CASSPGGLVSQETQYF. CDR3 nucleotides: TGTGCCAGCAGCCCCGGGGGTCTAGTCAGTCAGGAGACCCAGTACTTC.

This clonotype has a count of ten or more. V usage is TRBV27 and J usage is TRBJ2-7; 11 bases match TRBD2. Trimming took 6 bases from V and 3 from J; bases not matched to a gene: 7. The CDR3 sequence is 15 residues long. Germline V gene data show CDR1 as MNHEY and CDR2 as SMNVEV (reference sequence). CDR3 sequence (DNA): TGTGCCAGCAGGATTAGCGGGAGGGCCGACTACGAGCAGTACTTC. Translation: CASRISGRADYEQYF.

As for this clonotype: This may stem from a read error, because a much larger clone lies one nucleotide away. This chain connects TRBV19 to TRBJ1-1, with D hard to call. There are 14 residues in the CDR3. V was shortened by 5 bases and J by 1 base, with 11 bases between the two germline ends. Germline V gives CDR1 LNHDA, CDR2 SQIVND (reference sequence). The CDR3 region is CASSQRTTNTEAFF. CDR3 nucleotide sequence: TGTGCCAGTAGTCAAAGGACCACGAACACTGAAGCTTTCTTT.

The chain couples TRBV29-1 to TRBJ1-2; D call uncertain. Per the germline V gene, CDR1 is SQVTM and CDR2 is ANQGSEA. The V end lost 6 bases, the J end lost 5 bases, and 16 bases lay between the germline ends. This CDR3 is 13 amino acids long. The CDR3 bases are TGCAGCGTCGCCACTGGGTCCCTGTATGGCTACACCTTC. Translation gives CSVATGSLYGYTF.

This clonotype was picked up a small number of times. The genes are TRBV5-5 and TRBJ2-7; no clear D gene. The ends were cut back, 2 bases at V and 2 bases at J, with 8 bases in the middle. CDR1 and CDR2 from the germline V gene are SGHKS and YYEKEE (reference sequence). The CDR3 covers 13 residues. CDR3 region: CASSFLTPYEQYF. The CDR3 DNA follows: TGTGCCAGCAGCTTCCTTACACCCTACGAGCAGTACTTC.

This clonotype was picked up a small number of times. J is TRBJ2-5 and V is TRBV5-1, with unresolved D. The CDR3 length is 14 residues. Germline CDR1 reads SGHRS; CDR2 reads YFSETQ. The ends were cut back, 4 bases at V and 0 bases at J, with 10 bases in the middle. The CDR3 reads CASSGSTYQETQYF. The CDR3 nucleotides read TGCGCCAGCAGCGGAAGTACGTACCAAGAGACCCAGTACTTC.

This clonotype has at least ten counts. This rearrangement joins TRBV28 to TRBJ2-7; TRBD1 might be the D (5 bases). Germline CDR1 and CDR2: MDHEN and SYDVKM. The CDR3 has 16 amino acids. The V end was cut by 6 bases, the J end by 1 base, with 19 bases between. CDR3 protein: CASRPFSYRRSYEQYF. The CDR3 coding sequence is TGTGCCAGCAGGCCCTTTTCTTACAGGAGATCCTACGAGCAGTACTTC.

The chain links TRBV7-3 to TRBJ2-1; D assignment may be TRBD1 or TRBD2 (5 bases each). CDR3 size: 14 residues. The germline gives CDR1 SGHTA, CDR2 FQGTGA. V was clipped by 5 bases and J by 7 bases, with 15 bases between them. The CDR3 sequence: CASSPRDGWNEQFF. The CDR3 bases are TGTGCCAGCAGCCCCCGGGACGGCTGGAATGAGCAGTTCTTC.

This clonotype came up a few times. The CDR3 sequence: CSVEPLGEIDEQFF. CDR3 nucleotide sequence: TGCAGCGTTGAACCTCTCGGGGAGATCGATGAGCAGTTCTTC. The J gene is TRBJ2-1, the V gene TRBV29-1; D perhaps matches TRBD2 (5 bases). The V gene's germline CDR1 is SQVTM and CDR2 ANQGSEA. The ends were cut back, 2 bases at V and 8 bases at J, with 16 bases in the middle. This CDR3 is 14 amino acids long.

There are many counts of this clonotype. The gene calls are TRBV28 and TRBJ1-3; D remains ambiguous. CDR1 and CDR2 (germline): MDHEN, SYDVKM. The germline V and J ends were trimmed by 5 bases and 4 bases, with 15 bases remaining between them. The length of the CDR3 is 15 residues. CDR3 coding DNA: TGTGCCAGCAGTCCGGACCTCCTTCGAGGAAACACCATATATTTT. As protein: CASSPDLLRGNTIYF. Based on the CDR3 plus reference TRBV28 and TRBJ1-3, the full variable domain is DVKVTQSSRYLVKRTGEKVFLECVQDMDHENMFWYRQDPGLGLRLIYFSYDVKMKEKGDIPEGYSVSREKKERFSLILESASTNQTSMYLCASSPDLLRGNTIYFGEGSWLTVV.